This TCR beta chain stems from a study of shared clonotypes between healthy human individuals. Remarks on this clone: Its target is not known.

Produced via immunoSEQ multiplex PCR; TCRdb's table is partial and in-frame only. The sample carries nearly 750,000 clones, around 77% recorded once. Broader study findings: Naive CD4 clonotypes were shared across a handful of donors at 4% to 5%.

Material: memory CD4+ T cells sorted from blood. Described subset: CD45RA-negative fraction. This receptor was taken from a woman in her 30s in good health.

CDR3 nucleotides: TGCGCCAGCAGCCTCTACGGATATGGCGGGAGTAGGATATCGGGCGAGCAGTACTTC. Its protein is CASSLYGYGGSRISGEQYF. The chain uses TRBV5-1 and TRBJ2-7; 7 bases match TRBD2. Germline assignment: CDR1 SGHRS and CDR2 YFSETQ. This CDR3 has 19 residues. V lost 4 bases to trimming and J lost 6 bases; unmatched junction nucleotides: 25. Using reference TRBV5-1 and TRBJ2-7 for the parts outside the CDR3, the full variable domain is KAGVTQTPRYLIKTRGQQVTLSCSPISGHRSVSWYQQTPGQGLQFLFEYFSETQRNKGNFPGRFSGRQFSNSRSEMNVSTLELGDSALYLCASSLYGYGGSRISGEQYFGPGTRLTVT.